Below, 18 T cell receptor beta chains from the same sample are listed, as sequenced in a study of CD8 T cells in ankylosing spondylitis. TCRdb used MiXCR to reprocess the 5' RACE reads, holding one entry per CDR3 protein. The repertoire has around 250,000 distinct CDR3 sequences, roughly 32% of them found once; the top ten carry 3.5% to 4.5%. Sequenced input: blood, either unsorted or a sorted T cell fraction (not recorded which). The receptor set was obtained from a male donor with ankylosing spondylitis or in good health (not recorded which).

This chain joins TRBV7-9 and TRBJ1-5, with 8 bases matching TRBD1. The germline gives CDR1 SEHNR, CDR2 FQNEAQ (reference sequence). This CDR3 has 13 amino acids. The J segment lost 8 bases and the V segment lost 5 bases, leaving 5 bases of the junction unmatched. The CDR3 nucleotides read TGTGCCAGCAGCCCGACAGGGGTGAAGCCCCAGCATTTT. It encodes CASSPTGVKPQHF.

There are a few counts of this clonotype. The V gene is TRBV7-9, the J gene TRBJ2-2, with D perhaps TRBD2 (5 bases). Germline CDR1 SEHNR, CDR2 FQNEAQ (reference sequence). CDR3 size: 15 residues. The V end was cut by 5 bases, the J end by 1 base, with 11 bases between. The CDR3 protein is CASSQPAGNTGELFF. The CDR3 DNA is TGTGCCAGCAGCCAGCCCGCGGGGAACACCGGGGAGCTGTTTTTT.

The V call is TRBV12-3 or TRBV12-4, the J call TRBJ2-1; 10 bases agree with TRBD1. V gave up 3 bases and J gave up 4 bases; unmatched junction bases: 3. The CDR3 is made up of 15 amino acids. CDR3 coding DNA: TGTGCCAGCAGTTTTGGACAGGGGGGTTACAATGAGCAGTTCTTC. This encodes CASSFGQGGYNEQFF.

The V gene is TRBV27, the J gene TRBJ2-1; 9 bases are shared with TRBD2. This CDR3 contains 14 residues. The V and J ends lost 7 bases and 2 bases, in that order; junction bases with no gene match: 3. Germline V gene data show CDR1 as MNHEY and CDR2 as SMNVEV (reference sequence). The CDR3 DNA reads TGTGCCAGCAAGGTAGCGGGGGCCTACAATGAGCAGTTCTTC. This gives the protein CASKVAGAYNEQFF.

This chain uses TRBV10-3 with TRBJ1-1; 7 bases agree with TRBD1. CDR3 length equals 11 residues. The V gene's germline CDR1 is ENHRY and CDR2 SYGVKD. Losses at the gene ends were 4 bases for V and 11 bases for J; bases not matched to a gene: 4. CDR3 amino acids: CAISGQGYAFF. In nucleotides, the CDR3 is TGTGCCATCAGTGGACAGGGTTACGCTTTCTTT.

This chain joins TRBV7-9 and TRBJ2-3; D gene ambiguous. The germline V and J ends were trimmed by 5 bases and 2 bases, with 11 bases remaining between them. Germline assignment: CDR1 SEHNR and CDR2 FQNEAQ (reference sequence). The CDR3 has 14 amino acids. CDR3 residues: CASSIDVYTDTQYF. For the CDR3, the DNA is TGTGCCAGCAGCATTGATGTCTACACAGATACGCAGTATTTT.

The J gene is TRBJ2-5, the V gene TRBV10-3; 7 nucleotides agree with TRBD2. Germline V gene data show CDR1 as ENHRY and CDR2 as SYGVKD. Losses at the gene ends were 8 bases for V and 2 bases for J; bases not matched to a gene: 11. This CDR3 comprises 15 residues. This CDR3 is CAIASGGPTQETQYF. CDR3 bases: TGTGCCATCGCTTCGGGGGGACCAACACAAGAGACCCAGTACTTC.

This clonotype showed up just a few times. The chain links TRBV12-3 or TRBV12-4 to TRBJ2-5; D is uncertain. Trimming took off 3 bases at V and 7 bases at J, with 15 bases between the two ends. The CDR3 is made up of 14 amino acids. CDR3 DNA sequence: TGTGCCAGCAGTTTTAACCCCAGAGGTGGGACCCAGTACTTC. Protein sequence: CASSFNPRGGTQYF.

This clonotype has a handful of counts. The chain couples TRBV7-9 to TRBJ2-7, with D perhaps TRBD1 (6 bases). Per the germline V gene, CDR1 is SEHNR and CDR2 is FQNEAQ (reference sequence). The CDR3 contains 13 residues. The V and J ends lost 0 bases and 5 bases respectively, with 8 bases between them. This CDR3 is CASSLATGDEQYF. The CDR3, as DNA: TGTGCCAGCAGCTTAGCGACAGGCGACGAGCAGTACTTC.

The J gene is TRBJ1-3, the V gene TRBV5-5, with D hard to call. V was clipped by 3 bases and J by 1 base, with 14 bases between them. The CDR3 is 16 residues long. Germline CDR1 and CDR2: SGHKS and YYEKEE (reference sequence). CDR3 nucleotides: TGTGCCAGCAGCTATATGGGCCTTGCATCTGGAAACACCATATATTTT. As protein: CASSYMGLASGNTIYF.

This chain joins TRBV7-2 and TRBJ2-7; unclear D gene. The germline V gene encodes CDR1 SGHTA and CDR2 FQGNSA. CDR3 length: 15 amino acids. Trimming removed 1 base from V and 2 bases from J, with 12 bases in between. CDR3 sequence (DNA): TGTGCCAGCAGCTTAGTCCGATTGGGCCCCTACGAGCAGTACTTC. Protein product: CASSLVRLGPYEQYF.

V is TRBV10-3 and J is TRBJ2-3, with D possibly matching TRBD2 (6 bases). Looked up from germline, CDR1 is ENHRY and CDR2 is SYGVKD. Trimming took 3 bases from V and 0 from J, leaving 13 bases between them. The CDR3 sequence is 16 residues long. This chain's CDR3 is CAISDLGLASTDTQYF. CDR3 bases: TGTGCCATCAGTGACCTGGGACTCGCCAGCACAGATACGCAGTATTTT.

This clonotype was observed a handful of times. The rearrangement joins TRBV20-1 to TRBJ1-3; D gene uncertain. V dropped 0 bases and J dropped 0 bases, with 6 bases sitting between them. This CDR3 contains 14 residues. Germline loops: CDR1 DFQATT, CDR2 SNEGSKA (reference sequence). The CDR3 sequence: CSARDRNSGNTIYF. CDR3 DNA sequence: TGCAGTGCTAGAGATCGGAACTCTGGAAACACCATATATTTT.

This clonotype was seen only a few times. This chain connects TRBV12-3 or TRBV12-4 to TRBJ2-5; TRBD1 matches 7 bases. V was clipped by 5 bases and J by 1 base; unmatched bases: 4. CDR3 length: 14 amino acids. CDR3 sequence: CASSVDRAQETQYF. DNA of the CDR3: TGTGCCAGCAGTGTCGACAGGGCCCAAGAGACCCAGTACTTC.

This rearrangement joins TRBV28 to TRBJ1-5; 9 bases are a match to TRBD1. Germline trimming cut 3 bases from V and 4 bases from J; bases unmatched to any gene: 16. There are 19 residues in the CDR3. CDR1 is MDHEN, CDR2 SYDVKM, per germline. The CDR3 is CASSFKSRGGQGHNQPQHF. CDR3 DNA sequence: TGTGCCAGCAGTTTCAAGTCACGTGGGGGACAGGGTCATAATCAGCCCCAGCATTTT.

This clonotype was observed a handful of times. V usage is TRBV20-1 and J usage is TRBJ2-2; D not resolved. The V gene's germline CDR1 is DFQATT and CDR2 SNEGSKA (reference sequence). This CDR3 contains 13 residues. V was cut by 0 bases and J by 4 bases, with 6 bases left in between. CDR3 amino acids: CSARDASTGELFF. CDR3 in DNA: TGCAGTGCTAGAGATGCTAGCACCGGGGAGCTGTTTTTT.

This clonotype appeared a single time. The V and J genes are TRBV28 and TRBJ2-3; tentative D call: TRBD1 (5 bases). Deletions cut 6 bases from V and 1 base from J, with 17 bases between. This CDR3 comprises 16 residues. Germline CDR1 reads MDHEN; CDR2 reads SYDVKM. The CDR3 sequence is CASSPMTMGRTDTQYF. In DNA form, the CDR3 reads TGTGCCAGCAGCCCTATGACAATGGGGCGCACAGATACGCAGTATTTT.

The chain has TRBV20-1 and TRBJ1-1; 10 positions agree with TRBD1. V was clipped by 5 bases and J by 2 bases; unmatched bases: 5. The CDR3 is 14 amino acids. CDR1 and CDR2 (germline): DFQATT, SNEGSKA (reference sequence). CDR3 region: CSAAGTGANTEAFF. As DNA, the CDR3 is TGCAGTGCTGCCGGGACAGGGGCTAACACTGAAGCTTTCTTT.